The T cell receptor beta chain under discussion was sequenced for a study of synovial regulatory T cells in juvenile arthritis. This CDR3 is 14 amino acids long. No DNA accompanies this entry. Germline V gene data show CDR1 as SEHNR and CDR2 as FQNEAQ (reference sequence). Using immunoSEQ multiplex PCR, the repertoire was profiled, and TCRdb retains in-frame clones only, with some absent. The table lists some 6,000 clones. This chain joins TRBV7-9 and TRBJ2-5; the TRBD1 assignment by TCRdb is unverifiable without DNA. Sequenced material: Treg cells from blood. Subset noted: remaining (HLA-DR-negative) circulating blood Treg cells. This receptor was identified in a donor under 30 with juvenile idiopathic arthritis. The CDR3 region is CASSSTGFQETQYF.